This entry lists 20 T cell receptor beta chains sequenced from one sample in a study of T cell repertoires in cytomegalovirus infection. Via MiXCR, TCRdb re-called the reads, giving one row per CDR3 protein. The table lists a few hundred thousand distinct CDR3 sequences, roughly 15% of them singletons. Sequencing was done on a sample of PBMCs. The receptor source for this set is a human donor in good health (CMV status not recorded). Some clones in this sample may be carry-over from other donors' samples.

V and J are TRBV28 and TRBJ2-3; a weak D match, TRBD2 (5 bases). This CDR3 has 15 residues. V shed 6 bases and J shed 4 bases, with 17 bases lying between them. Germline-derived CDR1 and CDR2 are MDHEN and SYDVKM. CDR3 amino acids: CASRMSGRAPDTQYF. The DNA of the CDR3 is TGTGCCAGCAGAATGTCGGGGAGAGCTCCAGATACGCAGTATTTT. Filled out from reference TRBV28 and TRBJ2-3, the complete variable domain reads DVKVTQSSRYLVKRTGEKVFLECVQDMDHENMFWYRQDPGLGLRLIYFSYDVKMKEKGDIPEGYSVSREKKERFSLILESASTNQTSMYLCASRMSGRAPDTQYFGPGTRLTVL.

This clonotype was detected a few times. V gene TRBV6-2 or TRBV6-3 combines with J gene TRBJ2-7, with TRBD2 matching 12 bases. V gave up 3 bases and J gave up 2 bases; unmatched junction bases: 11. Germline CDR1 is MNHEY and CDR2 is SVGEGT. This CDR3 has 18 amino acids. CDR3 nucleotides: TGTGCCAGCAGTTATTCCCTAGCGGGAGGGCCCGTAACCTACGAGCAGTACTTC. Translation: CASSYSLAGGPVTYEQYF.

The V gene is TRBV20-1, the J gene TRBJ2-7; 11 bases line up with TRBD1. Germline CDR1 and CDR2: DFQATT and SNEGSKA (reference sequence). The CDR3 covers 14 residues. Losses at the gene ends were 4 bases for V and 2 bases for J; bases not matched to a gene: 4. CDR3 DNA sequence: TGCAGTGCTATCGGGACAGGGGGAACCTACGAGCAGTACTTC. It translates to CSAIGTGGTYEQYF.

This clonotype occurred many times. This sequence joins TRBV7-2 and TRBJ2-7; maybe TRBD1 (6 bases). Germline CDR1 is SGHTA and CDR2 is FQGNSA. CDR3 length: 15 residues. Trimming took 5 bases from V and 0 from J, leaving 14 bases between them. The CDR3 bases are TGTGCCAGCAGCCATAGACAGGACAACTCCTACGAGCAGTACTTC. This encodes CASSHRQDNSYEQYF. Drawing the rest from reference TRBV7-2 and TRBJ2-7, the complete variable domain is GAGVSQSPSNKVTEKGKDVELRCDPISGHTALYWYRQSLGQGLEFLIYFQGNSAPDKSGLPSDRFSAERTGGSVSTLTIQRTQQEDSAVYLCASSHRQDNSYEQYFGPGTRLTVT.

The V gene is TRBV24-1, the J gene TRBJ2-2, with 8 bases fitting TRBD1. The junction had 6 bases not matched to a gene; V was cut back by 5 bases and J by 5 bases. This CDR3 region has 15 residues. Germline V lookup: CDR1 KGHDR, CDR2 SFDVKD. As DNA, the CDR3 is TGTGCCACCAGTGGCGGACAGGGAAGGACCGGGGAGCTGTTTTTT. It yields the protein CATSGGQGRTGELFF.

V is TRBV28 and J is TRBJ2-4, with TRBD1 as a possible D gene (6 bases). This CDR3 is 18 amino acids long. Germline V gene lookup returns CDR1 MDHEN and CDR2 SYDVKM. The V and J ends lost 3 bases and 3 bases respectively, with 21 bases between them. The CDR3 here is CASSLKTGARGVKNIQYF. The CDR3 nucleotides are TGTGCCAGCAGTTTGAAGACCGGGGCCAGGGGTGTCAAAAACATTCAGTACTTC.

Concerning this clonotype: A clone one base away is much larger, so this may be a read error. This chain connects TRBV7-2 to TRBJ2-5; TRBD1 or TRBD2 may be the D gene (5 bases each). Trimming pared 3 bases from V and 5 bases from J, leaving 16 bases between. The CDR3 has 15 amino acids. Per the germline V gene, CDR1 is SGHTA and CDR2 is FQGNSA. CDR3 loop: CASSFGVGVGETQYF. The DNA of the CDR3 is TGTGCCAGCAGCTTTGGGGTGGGGGTGGGGGAGACCCAGTACTTC.

The chain recombines TRBV18 with TRBJ1-1; unclear D gene. The CDR3 contains 17 residues. Germline V gene data show CDR1 as KGHSH and CDR2 as LQKENI. Deletions cut 2 bases from V and 0 bases from J, with 16 bases between. The CDR3 bases are TGTGCCAGCTCACCATTGGGCAGTCCTCCCATGAACACTGAAGCTTTCTTT. This sequence encodes CASSPLGSPPMNTEAFF.

This clonotype was counted at least ten times. The V call is TRBV6-2 or TRBV6-3, the J call TRBJ1-5; D ambiguous. With 1 base removed from V and 2 bases from J, the gap between germline ends came to 9 bases. The CDR3 totals 15 residues. CDR1 and CDR2 (germline): MNHEY, SVGEGT. Written as DNA, the CDR3 is TGTGCCAGCAGTTACTACACTGGAGGCAATCAGCCCCAGCATTTT. Encoded protein: CASSYYTGGNQPQHF.

This clonotype was seen more than once but under ten times. This rearrangement joins TRBV7-8 to TRBJ2-7; a weak D match, TRBD1 (6 bases). Trimming took off 4 bases at V and 7 bases at J, with 11 bases between the two ends. Germline V lookup: CDR1 SGHVS, CDR2 FQNEAQ. CDR3 length equals 12 residues. The CDR3 loop reads CASSSSGTEQYF. DNA for the CDR3: TGTGCCAGCAGCTCCTCCGGGACAGAGCAGTACTTC.

The V gene is TRBV20-1, the J gene TRBJ2-1, with D possibly TRBD2 on 6 matching bases. The CDR3 is made up of 18 amino acids. The germline V and J ends were trimmed by 1 base and 3 bases, with 22 bases remaining between them. Germline values: CDR1 DFQATT, CDR2 SNEGSKA (reference sequence). The CDR3 here is CSARVGGPLAGFYNEQFF. DNA for the CDR3: TGCAGTGCTAGAGTGGGTGGCCCACTTGCGGGGTTCTACAATGAGCAGTTCTTC.

This clonotype was detected only a few times. The chain uses TRBV7-4 and TRBJ2-7, with TRBD1 identical over 10 bases. CDR1 and CDR2 from the germline V gene are SGHVT and SQSDAQ. CDR3 length equals 15 residues. V shed 4 bases and J 4 bases; nucleotides not matched to a gene: 7. CDR3 nucleotide sequence: TGTGCCAGCAGCTCCAGACAGGGGGCTAGGTACGAGCAGTACTTC. Amino acids: CASSSRQGARYEQYF.

The table lists this clonotype with many counts. The chain uses TRBV6-1 and TRBJ2-1; D remains ambiguous. The V gene lost 5 bases and the J gene lost 5 bases, with 7 bases spanning the gap. The CDR3 runs to 12 residues. Germline V gives CDR1 MNHNS, CDR2 SASEGT. The DNA for the CDR3 is TGTGCCAGCAGTCCAAGAAACAATGAGCAGTTCTTC. Translation: CASSPRNNEQFF.

This clonotype was seen ten or more times. For the CDR3, the DNA is TGTGCCAGCAGTATAATGAGCGGGAGGATTCAGGGCGAGCAGTACTTC. Its protein product is CASSIMSGRIQGEQYF. The chain is built from TRBV7-2 and TRBJ2-7; 9 bases are shared with TRBD2. Looked up from germline, CDR1 is SGHTA and CDR2 is FQGNSA. The CDR3 has 16 residues. Losses at the gene ends were 6 bases for V and 6 bases for J; bases not matched to a gene: 15.

This clonotype was observed at least ten times. The chain uses TRBV7-2 and TRBJ1-1; 8 bases agree with TRBD1. Germline CDR1 is SGHTA and CDR2 is FQGNSA. V lost 1 base and J lost 3; bases outside the gene matches: 4. This CDR3 has 15 residues. CDR3 loop: CASSLVTGDYTEAFF. CDR3 coding DNA: TGTGCCAGCAGCTTAGTGACAGGGGACTACACTGAAGCTTTCTTT.

The genes are TRBV11-2 and TRBJ2-1, with D perhaps TRBD2 (6 bases). The germline CDR1 and CDR2 sequences are SGHAT and FQNNGV. The CDR3 is made up of 15 amino acids. The V end lost 4 bases, the J end lost 7 bases, and 17 bases lay between the germline ends. The CDR3 protein is CASSSHGGGVNEQFF. In nucleotides, the CDR3 is TGTGCCAGCAGCTCTCACGGGGGTGGTGTTAATGAGCAGTTCTTC.

Concerning this clonotype itself: The junction departs from germline at one end; a sequencing error may be responsible. The chain joins TRBV11-2 to TRBJ2-3, with D possibly being TRBD1 (6 bases). Germline lookup yields CDR1 SGHAT and CDR2 FQNNGV. The CDR3 totals 13 residues. The DNA for the CDR3 is TGTGCCAGCAGCCAACCAACCAACTTGGACAGATCGTTT. This sequence encodes CASSQPTNLDRSF.

The chain is built from TRBV2 and TRBJ2-7, with no clear D. Germline values: CDR1 SNHLY, CDR2 FYNNEI. CDR3 length: 15 amino acids. With 6 bases removed from V and 0 bases from J, the gap between germline ends came to 15 bases. The CDR3 protein is CASSSKTAASYEQYF. Written as DNA, the CDR3 is TGTGCCAGCAGCTCGAAGACGGCTGCCTCCTACGAGCAGTACTTC.

The V gene is TRBV28, the J gene TRBJ1-2; 8 positions match TRBD1. Germline CDR1 is MDHEN and CDR2 is SYDVKM. This CDR3 has 13 residues. J lost 7 bases, V lost 5 bases, and 6 bases had no gene match. The DNA of the CDR3 is TGTGCCAGCAGTAACCAGGGGGCGCTTGGCTACACCTTC. It is translated as CASSNQGALGYTF.

The chain has TRBV11-2 and TRBJ1-1; D gene uncertain. V was shortened by 6 bases and J by 5 bases, with 16 bases between the two germline ends. The germline CDR1 and CDR2 sequences are SGHAT and FQNNGV. This CDR3 spans 14 amino acids. The CDR3 spells CASRPGPKETEAFF. CDR3 in DNA: TGTGCCAGCAGACCCGGACCGAAAGAGACTGAAGCTTTCTTT.